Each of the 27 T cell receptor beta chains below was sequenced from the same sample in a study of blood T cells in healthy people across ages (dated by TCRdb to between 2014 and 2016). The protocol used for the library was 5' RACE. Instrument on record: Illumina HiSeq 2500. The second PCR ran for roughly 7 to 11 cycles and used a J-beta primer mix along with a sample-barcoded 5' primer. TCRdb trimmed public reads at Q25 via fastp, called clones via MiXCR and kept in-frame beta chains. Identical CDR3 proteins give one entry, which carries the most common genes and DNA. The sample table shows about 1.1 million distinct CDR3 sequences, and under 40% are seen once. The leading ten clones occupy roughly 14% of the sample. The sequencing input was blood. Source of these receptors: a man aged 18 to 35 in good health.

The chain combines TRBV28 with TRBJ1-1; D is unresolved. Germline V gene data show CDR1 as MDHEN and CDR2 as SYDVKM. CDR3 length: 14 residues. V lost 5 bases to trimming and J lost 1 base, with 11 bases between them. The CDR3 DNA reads TGTGCCAGCAGTCCTCACCTGGGGAACACTGAAGCTTTCTTT. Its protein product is CASSPHLGNTEAFF.

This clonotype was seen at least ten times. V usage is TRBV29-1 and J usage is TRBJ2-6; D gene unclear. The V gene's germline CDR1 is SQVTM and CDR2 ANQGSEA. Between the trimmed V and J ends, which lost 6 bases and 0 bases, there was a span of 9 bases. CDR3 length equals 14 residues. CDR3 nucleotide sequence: TGCAGCGTCCCCACGGTCTCTGGGGCCAACGTCCTGACTTTC. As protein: CSVPTVSGANVLTF.

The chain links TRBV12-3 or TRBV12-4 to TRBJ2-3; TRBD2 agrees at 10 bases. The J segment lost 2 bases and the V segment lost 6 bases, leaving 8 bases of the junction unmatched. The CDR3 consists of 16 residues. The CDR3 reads CASRLVAGGSTDTQYF. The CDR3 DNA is TGTGCCAGCAGGCTCGTAGCGGGGGGCTCCACAGATACGCAGTATTTT.

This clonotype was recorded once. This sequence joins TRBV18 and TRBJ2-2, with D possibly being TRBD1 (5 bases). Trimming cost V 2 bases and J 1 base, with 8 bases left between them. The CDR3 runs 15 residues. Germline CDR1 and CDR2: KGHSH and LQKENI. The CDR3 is CASSPSGMNTGELFF. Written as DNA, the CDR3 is TGTGCCAGCTCACCATCAGGGATGAACACCGGGGAGCTGTTTTTT.

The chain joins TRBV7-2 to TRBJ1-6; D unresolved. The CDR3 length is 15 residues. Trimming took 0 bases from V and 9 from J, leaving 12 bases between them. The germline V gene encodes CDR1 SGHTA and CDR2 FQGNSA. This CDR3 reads CASSLATMGSSPLHF. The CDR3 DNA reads TGTGCCAGCAGCTTAGCGACGATGGGGAGTTCACCCCTCCACTTT.

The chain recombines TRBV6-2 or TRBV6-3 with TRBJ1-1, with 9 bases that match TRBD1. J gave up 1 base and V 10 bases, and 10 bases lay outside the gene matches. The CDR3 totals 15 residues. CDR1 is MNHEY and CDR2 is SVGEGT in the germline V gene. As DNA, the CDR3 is TGTGCCACCATAACAGGGGGCCGGAGGAACACTGAAGCTTTCTTT. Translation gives CATITGGRRNTEAFF.

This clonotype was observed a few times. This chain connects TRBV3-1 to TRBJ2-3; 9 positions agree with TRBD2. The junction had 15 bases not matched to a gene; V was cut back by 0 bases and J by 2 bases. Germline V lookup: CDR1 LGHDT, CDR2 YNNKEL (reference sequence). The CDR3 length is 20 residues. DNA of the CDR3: TGTGCCAGCAGCCAAGACTTATCCCCCAATAGCGGGGGTCCCACAGATACGCAGTATTTT. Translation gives CASSQDLSPNSGGPTDTQYF.

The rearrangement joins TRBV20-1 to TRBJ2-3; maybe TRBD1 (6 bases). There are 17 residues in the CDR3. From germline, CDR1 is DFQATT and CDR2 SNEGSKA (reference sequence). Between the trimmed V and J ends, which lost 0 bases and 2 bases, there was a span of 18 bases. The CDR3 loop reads CSARDLHRDPYTDTQYF. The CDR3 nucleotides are TGCAGTGCTAGAGATCTCCACAGGGACCCCTACACAGATACGCAGTATTTT.

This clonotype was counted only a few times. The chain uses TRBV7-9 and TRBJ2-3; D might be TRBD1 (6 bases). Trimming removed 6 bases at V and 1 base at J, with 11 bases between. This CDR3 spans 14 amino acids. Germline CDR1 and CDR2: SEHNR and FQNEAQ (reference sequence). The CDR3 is CASSNRVGTDTQYF. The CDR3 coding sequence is TGTGCCAGCAGTAACAGGGTCGGCACAGATACGCAGTATTTT.

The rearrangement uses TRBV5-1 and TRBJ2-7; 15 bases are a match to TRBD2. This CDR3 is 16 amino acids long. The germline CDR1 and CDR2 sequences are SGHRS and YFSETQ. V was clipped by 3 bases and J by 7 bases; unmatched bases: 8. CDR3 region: CASSWTSGGAGSEQYF. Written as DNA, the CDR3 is TGCGCCAGCAGCTGGACTAGCGGGGGGGCCGGTAGTGAGCAGTACTTC.

As DNA, the CDR3 is TGCAGTGCTAGACACCATCAATTTGGGAGGGCAGCCTACGAGCAGTACTTC. The encoded protein is CSARHHQFGRAAYEQYF. V and J are TRBV20-1 and TRBJ2-7; TRBD2 matches at 7 bases. This CDR3 contains 17 residues. V was pared by 2 bases and J by 2 bases, with 15 bases of the junction left unmatched. CDR1 is DFQATT, CDR2 SNEGSKA, per germline (reference sequence).

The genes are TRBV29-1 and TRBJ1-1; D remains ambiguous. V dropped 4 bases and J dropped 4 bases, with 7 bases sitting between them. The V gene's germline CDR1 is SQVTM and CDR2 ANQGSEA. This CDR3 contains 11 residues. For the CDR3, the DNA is TGCAGCGTTGTTTCGGGCACTGAAGCTTTCTTT. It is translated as CSVVSGTEAFF.

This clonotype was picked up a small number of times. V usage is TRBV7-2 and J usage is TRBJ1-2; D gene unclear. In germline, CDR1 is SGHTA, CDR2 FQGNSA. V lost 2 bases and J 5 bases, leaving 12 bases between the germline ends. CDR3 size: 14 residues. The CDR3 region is CASSLFGSAYGYTF. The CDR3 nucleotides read TGTGCCAGCAGCTTATTTGGGTCCGCTTATGGCTACACCTTC.

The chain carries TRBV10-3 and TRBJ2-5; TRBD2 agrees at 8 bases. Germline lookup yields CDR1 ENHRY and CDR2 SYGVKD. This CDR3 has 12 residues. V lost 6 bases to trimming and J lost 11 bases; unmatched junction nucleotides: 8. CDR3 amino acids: CAISGGANEQYF. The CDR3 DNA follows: TGTGCCATCAGCGGGGGGGCCAATGAGCAGTACTTC.

CDR3 sequence reads: CSARGASSTKYEQYF. Written as DNA, the CDR3 is TGCAGTGCTAGAGGGGCGTCTAGCACCAAATACGAGCAGTACTTC. The chain uses TRBV20-1 and TRBJ2-5, with D possibly being TRBD2 (5 bases). The J call may be incorrect, as the DNA end agrees better with TRBJ2-7. Germline V gene lookup returns CDR1 DFQATT and CDR2 SNEGSKA (reference sequence). CDR3 size: 15 residues.

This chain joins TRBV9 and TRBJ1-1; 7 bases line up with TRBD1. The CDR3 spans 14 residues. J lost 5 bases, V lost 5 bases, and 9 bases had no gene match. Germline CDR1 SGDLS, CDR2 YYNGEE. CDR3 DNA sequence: TGTGCCAGCAGATTCGACAGGGAGGGAACTGAAGCTTTCTTT. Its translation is CASRFDREGTEAFF. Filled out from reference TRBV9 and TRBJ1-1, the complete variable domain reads DSGVTQTPKHLITATGQRVTLRCSPRSGDLSVYWYQQSLDQGLQFLIQYYNGEERAKGNILERFSAQQFPDLHSELNLSSLELGDSALYFCASRFDREGTEAFFGQGTRLTVV.

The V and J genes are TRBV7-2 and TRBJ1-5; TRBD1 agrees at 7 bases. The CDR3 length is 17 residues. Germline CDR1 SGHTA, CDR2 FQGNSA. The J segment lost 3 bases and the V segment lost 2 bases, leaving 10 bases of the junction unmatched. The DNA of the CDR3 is TGTGCCAGCAGCTTAACTACAGGGGAAACTTCCAATCAGCCCCAGCATTTT. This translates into CASSLTTGETSNQPQHF.

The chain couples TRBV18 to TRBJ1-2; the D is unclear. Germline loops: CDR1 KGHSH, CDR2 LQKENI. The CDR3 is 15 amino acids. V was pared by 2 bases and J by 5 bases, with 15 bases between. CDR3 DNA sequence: TGTGCCAGCTCACCAACCCCCGGACCCCCTTATGGCTACACCTTC. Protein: CASSPTPGPPYGYTF.

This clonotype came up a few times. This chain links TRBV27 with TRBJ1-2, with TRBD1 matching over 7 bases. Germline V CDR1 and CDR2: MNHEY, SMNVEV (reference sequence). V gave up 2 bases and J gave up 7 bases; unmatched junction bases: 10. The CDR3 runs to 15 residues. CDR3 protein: CASSLAGRGQPGYTF. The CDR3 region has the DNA TGTGCCAGCAGTTTAGCAGGACGGGGACAGCCTGGCTACACCTTC.

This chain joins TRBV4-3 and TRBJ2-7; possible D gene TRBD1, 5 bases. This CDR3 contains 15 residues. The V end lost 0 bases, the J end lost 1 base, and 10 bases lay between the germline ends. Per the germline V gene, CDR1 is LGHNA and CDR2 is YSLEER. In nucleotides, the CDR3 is TGCGCCAGCAGCCAAGATTTTGGGGCTTCCTACGAGCAGTACTTC. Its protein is CASSQDFGASYEQYF.

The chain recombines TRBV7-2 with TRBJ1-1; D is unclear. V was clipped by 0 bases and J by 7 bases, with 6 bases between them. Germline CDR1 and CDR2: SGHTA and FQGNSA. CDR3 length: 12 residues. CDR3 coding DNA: TGTGCCAGCAGCTTAGCGTTGTATGAAGCTTTCTTT. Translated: CASSLALYEAFF.

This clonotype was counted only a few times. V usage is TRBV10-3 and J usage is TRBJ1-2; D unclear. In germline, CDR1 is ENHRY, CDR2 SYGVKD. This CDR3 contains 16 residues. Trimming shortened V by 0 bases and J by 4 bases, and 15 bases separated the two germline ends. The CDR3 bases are TGTGCCATCAGTGAGTCTGGTTCTCAAGAGGCCTATGGCTACACCTTC. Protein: CAISESGSQEAYGYTF.

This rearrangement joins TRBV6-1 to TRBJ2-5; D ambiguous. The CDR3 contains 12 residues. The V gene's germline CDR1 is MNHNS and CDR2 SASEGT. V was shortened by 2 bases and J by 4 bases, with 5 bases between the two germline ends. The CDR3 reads CASSELPETQYF. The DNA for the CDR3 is TGTGCCAGCAGTGAACTACCAGAGACCCAGTACTTC.

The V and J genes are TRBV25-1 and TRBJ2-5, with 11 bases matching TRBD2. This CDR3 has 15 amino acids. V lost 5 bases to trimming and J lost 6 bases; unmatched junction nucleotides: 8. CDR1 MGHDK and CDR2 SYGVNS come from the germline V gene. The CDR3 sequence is CASSTLAGGRKTQYF. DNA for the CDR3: TGTGCCAGCAGTACCCTAGCGGGGGGCAGAAAGACCCAGTACTTC.

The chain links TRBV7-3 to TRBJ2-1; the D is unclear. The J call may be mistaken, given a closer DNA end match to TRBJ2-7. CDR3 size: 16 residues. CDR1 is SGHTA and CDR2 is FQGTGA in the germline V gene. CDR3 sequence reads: CASSLTPSNPYNEQYF. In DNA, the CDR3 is TGTGCCAGCAGCTTAACTCCCAGTAATCCCTACAATGAGCAGTACTTC.

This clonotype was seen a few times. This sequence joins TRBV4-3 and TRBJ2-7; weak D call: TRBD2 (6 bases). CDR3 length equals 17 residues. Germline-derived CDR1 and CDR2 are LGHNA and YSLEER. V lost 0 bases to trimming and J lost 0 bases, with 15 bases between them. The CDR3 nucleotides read TGCGCCAGCAGCCAAGAAATTTTCTCCGGGAGCTCCTACGAGCAGTACTTC. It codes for CASSQEIFSGSSYEQYF.

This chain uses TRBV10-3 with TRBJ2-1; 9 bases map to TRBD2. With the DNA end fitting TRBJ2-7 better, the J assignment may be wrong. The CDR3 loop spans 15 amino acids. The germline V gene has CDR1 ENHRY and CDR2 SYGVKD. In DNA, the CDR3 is TGTGCCACCCATGGGGCTAGCGGGGCCGACAATGAGCAGTACTTC. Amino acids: CATHGASGADNEQYF.